Listed below are T cell receptor beta chains from one sample, sequenced in a study of blood T cell repertoires in COVID-19. Sequenced by immunoSEQ multiplex PCR; TCRdb stores in-frame clones only, minus some. The sample lists about 110,000 clones; 70% to 80% were seen once. Sample: peripheral blood. These receptors were obtained from a man in his 70s with active or convalescent COVID-19. CDR3s include the opening cysteine and the closing phenylalanine or tryptophan. Each record gives: D gene, clone size, V gene, J gene, CDR3 protein, CDR3 DNA. D genes are given only for firm matches. Size values are once, few and many counts, or a class for expanded clones, and some rows have none.

-	-	TRBV11-2	TRBJ2-7	CASSLGGSVAGSRPEQYF	TGTGCCAGCAGCTTAGGGGGTTCGGTGGCGGGTTCCCGCCCCGAGCAGTACTTC
-	once	TRBV10-2	TRBJ2-2	CASSEASNANTGELFF	TGCGCCAGCAGTGAAGCGAGCAACGCGAACACCGGGGAGCTGTTTTTT
-	-	TRBV29-1	TRBJ1-1	CSVEMNTEAFF	TGCAGCGTCGAGATGAACACTGAAGCTTTCTTT
-	-	TRBV6-5	TRBJ1-4	CASTLDSPKYEKLFF	TGTGCCAGCACCCTGGACAGTCCTAAATACGAAAAACTGTTTTTT
TRBD1	-	TRBV28	TRBJ1-2	CASSFVGQGRPYGYTF	TGTGCCAGCAGTTTTGTAGGACAGGGAAGACCCTATGGCTACACCTTC
TRBD1	-	TRBV11-2	TRBJ2-1	CASSHLGTGGNEQFF	TGTGCCAGCAGCCACTTAGGGACAGGGGGAAATGAGCAGTTCTTC
TRBD1	-	TRBV10-3	TRBJ1-1	CAISGTGAERAFF	TGTGCCATCAGCGGGACAGGAGCGGAAAGAGCTTTCTTT
-	-	TRBV2	TRBJ2-1	CASRGHNEQFF	TGTGCCAGCAGGGGGCACAATGAGCAGTTCTTC
-	-	TRBV5-1	TRBJ1-1	CASSTDSSRTEAFF	TGCGCCAGCAGCACTGACAGCTCTCGCACTGAAGCTTTCTTT
TRBD1	-	TRBV27	TRBJ2-6	CASRPTGVISGANVLTF	TGTGCCAGCAGACCCACAGGGGTTATCTCTGGGGCCAACGTCCTGACTTTC
-	once	TRBV3-1/TRBV3-2	TRBJ2-3	CASSLMGQGGRTDTQYF	TGTGCCAGCAGCCTGATGGGGCAGGGGGGTAGAACAGATACGCAGTATTTT
TRBD1	-	TRBV30	TRBJ1-4	CAWSVFGQGDEKLFF	TGTGCCTGGAGTGTATTTGGGCAGGGGGATGAAAAACTGTTTTTT
-	-	TRBV11-2	TRBJ1-3	CASSPSSGNTIYF	TGTGCCAGCAGCCCCAGCTCTGGAAACACCATATATTTT
TRBD1	-	TRBV18	TRBJ2-7	CASSPERGQGTPPTREQYF	TGTGCCAGCTCACCAGAAAGGGGACAGGGAACCCCTCCTACTCGGGAGCAGTACTTC
TRBD1	-	TRBV7-3	TRBJ2-3	CASSPWGQETDTQYF	TGTGCCAGCAGCCCCTGGGGACAGGAAACAGATACGCAGTATTTT
-	-	TRBV7-8	TRBJ2-7	CASSLGGDTYEQYF	TGTGCCAGCAGCTTAGGAGGGGACACCTACGAGCAGTACTTC
-	-	TRBV15	TRBJ2-3	CATSRGTAVGTDTQYF	TGTGCCACCAGCAGAGGCACAGCTGTCGGCACAGATACGCAGTATTTT
TRBD2	-	TRBV5-1	TRBJ2-6	CASSGVAGGSGANVLTF	TGCGCCAGCAGCGGGGTAGCGGGAGGGTCTGGGGCCAACGTCCTGACTTTC
-	-	TRBV7-8	TRBJ2-1	CASSHQGNEQFF	TGTGCCAGCAGCCATCAGGGGAATGAGCAGTTCTTC
TRBD1	-	TRBV7-3	TRBJ1-5	CASSLTGQGNQPQHF	TGTGCCAGCAGCTTAACCGGACAGGGAAATCAGCCCCAGCATTTT
TRBD1	few	TRBV27	TRBJ1-6	CASSSNRGGSSPLHF	TGTGCCAGCAGTTCAAACAGGGGGGGTAGTTCACCCCTCCACTTT
TRBD2	-	TRBV6-2/TRBV6-3	TRBJ2-2	CASSGSGRSRELFF	TGTGCCAGCAGTGGTAGCGGGAGGAGCAGGGAGCTGTTTTTT
TRBD1	-	TRBV27	TRBJ2-7	CASSLRTGTIYEQYF	TGTGCCAGCAGTTTAAGGACAGGGACCATCTACGAGCAGTACTTC
TRBD1	-	TRBV30	TRBJ1-5	CAWSGSDRGLIGNQPQHF	TGTGCCTGGAGTGGGTCCGACAGGGGGCTGATTGGCAATCAGCCCCAGCATTTT
-	once	TRBV3-1/TRBV3-2	TRBJ1-6	CASSRAGFSPLHF	TGTGCCAGCAGCCGTGCAGGGTTCTCACCCCTCCACTTT
-	-	TRBV27	TRBJ2-2	CASSFSYEGGPSGELFF	TGTGCCAGCAGTTTTTCGTACGAGGGGGGGCCGTCCGGGGAGCTGTTTTTT
-	-	TRBV2	TRBJ1-1	CASMGGASNTEAFF	TGTGCCAGCATGGGGGGGGCCTCGAACACTGAAGCTTTCTTT
-	-	TRBV14	TRBJ1-1	CASSQPGHPRNTEAFF	TGTGCCAGCAGCCAACCGGGACACCCCAGGAACACTGAAGCTTTCTTT
TRBD1	once	TRBV28	TRBJ1-1	CASSPGGLRTEAFF	TGTGCCAGCAGTCCAGGGGGCCTGAGGACTGAAGCTTTCTTT
TRBD1	-	TRBV7-7	TRBJ1-1	CASSAQTGAEAFF	TGTGCTAGCAGCGCCCAGACAGGGGCTGAAGCTTTCTTT
TRBD1	-	TRBV5-1	TRBJ2-1	CASSSRDRGHNEQFF	TGCGCCAGCAGCTCCCGGGACAGGGGCCACAATGAGCAGTTCTTC
-	once	TRBV11-2	TRBJ1-1	CASSLGRARSPEAFF	TGTGCCAGCAGCTTAGGGAGAGCCCGAAGTCCTGAAGCTTTCTTT
TRBD2	-	TRBV20-1	TRBJ2-7	CSASLAGGYEQYF	TGCAGTGCTAGTCTAGCGGGAGGGTACGAGCAGTACTTC
TRBD1	-	TRBV29-1	TRBJ1-1	CSGNYRGVNTEAFF	TGCAGCGGGAACTACAGGGGGGTAAACACTGAAGCTTTCTTT
-	-	TRBV28	TRBJ2-7	CASSTPATEKRYEQYF	TGTGCCAGCAGTACCCCTGCGACGGAGAAAAGGTACGAGCAGTACTTC
TRBD2	-	TRBV3-1/TRBV3-2	TRBJ2-5	CASSRRRAAGVQETQYF	TGTGCCAGCAGCCGTCGACGCGCAGCGGGAGTTCAAGAGACCCAGTACTTC
TRBD1	once	TRBV11-2	TRBJ2-1	CASSSDRVREQFF	TGTGCCAGCAGTTCAGACAGGGTGCGTGAGCAGTTCTTC
-	-	TRBV2	TRBJ1-6	CASRADINSPLHF	TGTGCCAGCAGAGCGGATATTAATTCACCCCTCCACTTT
TRBD2	-	TRBV6-5	TRBJ2-1	CASTMTSGTYNEQFF	TGTGCCAGCACCATGACTAGCGGGACCTACAATGAGCAGTTCTTC
-	-	TRBV6-1	TRBJ1-1	CASSDRGALNTEAFF	TGTGCCAGCAGTGATCGGGGAGCCTTGAACACTGAAGCTTTCTTT
TRBD2	-	TRBV5-1	TRBJ2-1	CASSIAGIAYNEQFF	TGCGCCAGCAGCATAGCGGGAATAGCCTACAATGAGCAGTTCTTC
-	-	TRBV19	TRBJ2-2	CASVGDTGELFF	TGTGCCAGCGTAGGGGACACCGGGGAGCTGTTTTTT
TRBD1	-	TRBV19	TRBJ1-2	CASSGTGKTYGYTF	TGTGCCAGTTCCGGGACAGGGAAGACGTATGGCTACACCTTC
TRBD2	-	TRBV10-2	TRBJ2-7	CASSYLSSGGSYEQYF	TGCGCCAGCAGTTACCTTTCTAGCGGGGGGTCCTACGAGCAGTACTTC
-	-	TRBV24-1	TRBJ2-5	CATSGGAQETQYF	TGTGCCACCAGTGGTGGGGCACAAGAGACCCAGTACTTC
TRBD1	-	TRBV10-1	TRBJ1-1	CASSESERGQTEAFF	TGCGCCAGCAGTGAGTCGGAAAGGGGGCAAACTGAAGCTTTCTTT
TRBD1	-	TRBV10-2	TRBJ2-4	CASSESRRDRGIQYF	TGCGCCAGCAGTGAGTCGAGAAGGGACAGGGGCATTCAGTACTTC
-	many	TRBV19	TRBJ2-7	CASSPNIAYEQYF	TGTGCCAGTAGCCCAAACATTGCCTACGAGCAGTACTTC